Listed below are T cell receptor beta chains from one sample, sequenced in a study of CD8 T cells in Susac syndrome. TCRdb called the immunoSEQ multiplex PCR reads again in MiXCR, with one record for every CDR3 protein. The table has 100,000 or so distinct CDR3 sequences, roughly 92% seen once; the top ten hold roughly 0.12%. Material for sequencing was CD8+ T cells from PBMCs. The receptors here all came from a human donor in good health. Both conserved end residues are part of each CDR3. D genes are given only for firm matches. Rows give clone size only sometimes, using once, few, many, or a class for an expanded clone.

V	size	J	D	DNA	CDR3
TRBV6-2/TRBV6-3	once	TRBJ1-5	-	TGTGCCAGCAGGCACGAGGGGATTAGCAATCAGCCCCAGCATTTT	CASRHEGISNQPQHF
TRBV28	-	TRBJ2-6	-	TGTGCCAGCAGTTTATTACAAGGGACTGGGGCCAACGTCCTGACTTTC	CASSLLQGTGANVLTF
TRBV7-2	-	TRBJ2-3	TRBD2	TGTGCCAGCAGCTTAAACACACCCCGCGGGGGACCTAGCACAGATACGCAGTATTTT	CASSLNTPRGGPSTDTQYF
TRBV7-8	-	TRBJ1-5	-	TGTGCCAGCAGCTTAAGGCGTCAGAGCAATCAGCCCCAGCATTTT	CASSLRRQSNQPQHF
TRBV7-8	-	TRBJ2-1	-	TGTGCCAGCAGCTCAACTAGACTAGGCAGGGGAGAGCAGTTCTTC	CASSSTRLGRGEQFF
TRBV7-3	-	TRBJ2-2	-	TGTGCCAGCGGGCAGTCTAAGGCGATCGGGGAGCTGTTTTTT	CASGQSKAIGELFF
TRBV20-1	-	TRBJ1-2	-	TGCAGTGCTAGCGACCTAGAGTCACTTTATGGCTACACCTTC	CSASDLESLYGYTF
TRBV20-1	-	TRBJ2-7	TRBD1	TGCAGTGCCCATTTGCGGGACAGGGTATGGTACGAGCAGTACTTC	CSAHLRDRVWYEQYF
TRBV5-4	-	TRBJ2-3	-	TGTGCCAGCAGCTTGGCGGGACCAACTATCAATACGCAGTATTTT	CASSLAGPTINTQYF
TRBV5-6	-	TRBJ2-4	-	TGTGCCAGCAGCGGACGGACACTAGCCAAAAACATTCAGTACTTC	CASSGRTLAKNIQYF
TRBV12-3/TRBV12-4	-	TRBJ2-1	-	TGTGCCACCCCAGGTCATGGCTCCTACAATGAGCAGTTCTTC	CATPGHGSYNEQFF
TRBV5-1	-	TRBJ2-2	-	TGCGCCAGCAGCTTGGCCCCGCGCGGTACGGCCGGGGAGCTGTTTTTT	CASSLAPRGTAGELFF
TRBV2	-	TRBJ1-5	-	TGTGCCAGCAGTGGTGGGGCTGGCGTTCAGCCCCAGCATTTT	CASSGGAGVQPQHF
TRBV20-1	once	TRBJ2-5	TRBD2	TGCAGTGCTAGAGATCTCGCCCTAGCGGGGGTTGAGACCCAGTACTTC	CSARDLALAGVETQYF
TRBV20-1	-	TRBJ1-3	TRBD1	TGCAGTGCTAGAGGCATTACAGCACAGGGGCTTGGAAACACCATATATTTT	CSARGITAQGLGNTIYF
TRBV2	-	TRBJ2-4	-	TGTGCCAGCAGACACCGGGAGTCCAAAAACATTCAGTACTTC	CASRHRESKNIQYF
TRBV2	-	TRBJ1-1	TRBD1	TGTGCCAGCAGCGCGATTTCAGGGGGTCCTGAAGCTTTCTTT	CASSAISGGPEAFF
TRBV6-6	once	TRBJ2-5	-	TGTGCCAGCAGTTACCAAAGGGCGAGGGAGACCCAGTACTTC	CASSYQRARETQYF
TRBV20-1	-	TRBJ2-2	-	TGCAGTGCTAGAGTTGCTAGCCAGAACACCGGGGAGCTGTTTTTT	CSARVASQNTGELFF
TRBV9	-	TRBJ2-3	-	TGTGCCAGCAGCGTAACAAGGAGCACAGATACGCAGTATTTT	CASSVTRSTDTQYF
TRBV12-3/TRBV12-4	-	TRBJ2-7	-	TGTGCCAGCAGTAGCAGCCGCTACGAGCAGTACTTC	CASSSSRYEQYF
TRBV4-1	once	TRBJ2-7	TRBD2	TGCGCCAGCAGCCAAGAAGTGACCACCGGGACTATCAGCTCCTACGAGCAGTACTTC	CASSQEVTTGTISSYEQYF
TRBV20-1	-	TRBJ2-3	-	TGCAGTGCTAGCGCCAGGGCCCGCACAGATACGCAGTATTTT	CSASARARTDTQYF
TRBV15	once	TRBJ2-1	-	TGTGCCACCAGCAGAGATCTCGGGAGCTCCTACAATGAGCAGTTCTTC	CATSRDLGSSYNEQFF
TRBV14	-	TRBJ1-1	-	TGTGCCAGCAGCCAAGTCGGCCCCCTGGAGGCTTTCTTT	CASSQVGPLEAFF
TRBV29-1	-	TRBJ1-2	-	TGCAGCGTTGAATTGATGTCGGGGGCCGGAGTTGGCTACACCTTC	CSVELMSGAGVGYTF
TRBV7-3	once	TRBJ2-2	-	TGTGCCAGCAGCCCACGGACCCGTGCCGGGGAGCTGTTTTTT	CASSPRTRAGELFF
TRBV29-1	-	TRBJ2-7	-	TGCAGCGTACAGACAGGACCCTACGAGCAGTACTTC	CSVQTGPYEQYF
TRBV4-3	-	TRBJ2-2	-	TGCGCCAGCAGTAAAGACGCAGGGGTCAACGGGGAGCTGTTTTTT	CASSKDAGVNGELFF
TRBV7-2	-	TRBJ2-1	TRBD2	TGTGCCAGCAGCCTCAGCCTTCTAGCGGGAGGTAGGAATGAGCAGTTCTTC	CASSLSLLAGGRNEQFF
TRBV7-9	-	TRBJ1-2	TRBD1	TGTGCCAGCAGCTTAGACGGGGACAGTAACTATGGCTACACCTTC	CASSLDGDSNYGYTF
TRBV3-1	-	TRBJ2-5	TRBD1	TGTGCCAGCAGCGCACGATCGACAGGGAACGAGACCCAGTACTTC	CASSARSTGNETQYF
TRBV5-4	-	TRBJ2-2	TRBD1	TGTGCCAGCAGCTTGCCGGGACAGGGGACCACCGGGGAGCTGTTTTTT	CASSLPGQGTTGELFF
TRBV7-9	-	TRBJ1-2	-	TGTGCCAGCAGCTTAGTTTCCTATGGCTACACCTTC	CASSLVSYGYTF
TRBV7-2	-	TRBJ2-7	-	TGTGCCAGCAGCGGTCCGGGACACAACCTCTACGAGCAGTACTTC	CASSGPGHNLYEQYF
TRBV2	few	TRBJ2-5	-	TGTGCCAGCAGAGTCCAAGAGACCCAGTACTTC	CASRVQETQYF
TRBV21-1	-	TRBJ2-7	-	TGTGCCAGCCGCCGGGACAGAGACTTC	CASRRDRDF
TRBV5-4	-	TRBJ2-5	-	TGTGCCAGCAGGCGGGGAGGGGGGGAAGAGACCCAGTACTTC	CASRRGGGEETQYF
TRBV19	-	TRBJ2-1	TRBD2	TGTGCCAGTAGCCCGACCGGACTAGCGGCCTACAATGAGCAGTTCTTC	CASSPTGLAAYNEQFF
TRBV4-1	-	TRBJ1-2	TRBD1	TGCGCCAGCAGCATGGCGGACAGGAGTTATGGCTACACCTTC	CASSMADRSYGYTF
TRBV3-1	-	TRBJ2-7	TRBD1	TGTGCCAGCAGCGACCGGACAGGAGGCCACGAGCAGTACTTC	CASSDRTGGHEQYF
TRBV5-1	-	TRBJ2-6	-	TGCGCCAGCAGCTTGGCGGGGACATTAGGCTCTGGGGCCAACGTCCTGACTTTC	CASSLAGTLGSGANVLTF
TRBV6-2/TRBV6-3	-	TRBJ1-5	-	TGTGCCAGCACCGAGGGAAGCAATCAGCCCCAGCATTTT	CASTEGSNQPQHF
TRBV7-2	-	TRBJ1-1	-	TGTGCCAGCAGCTCACCTCGCGATCGTCCGAACACTGAAGCTTTCTTT	CASSSPRDRPNTEAFF
TRBV3-1	-	TRBJ2-1	-	TGTGCCAGCAGCCAAGGGCAAGGCGGCCTCCTGATGAATGAGCAGTTCTTC	CASSQGQGGLLMNEQFF
TRBV7-8	-	TRBJ2-1	-	TGTGCCAGCAGGGAAGGGACCGGGACCAACTCCTACAATGAGCAGTTCTTC	CASREGTGTNSYNEQFF
TRBV6-2/TRBV6-3	-	TRBJ1-2	-	TGTGCCAGCAGTTATCTCCTGAACTATGGCTACACCTTC	CASSYLLNYGYTF
TRBV20-1	-	TRBJ2-2	-	TGCAGTGCTGGTGCGGGGAGACGCACCGGGGAGCTGTTTTTT	CSAGAGRRTGELFF
TRBV7-2	few	TRBJ1-5	-	TGTGCCAGCAGCTTAGGACAGGACAATCAGCCCCAGCATTTT	CASSLGQDNQPQHF
TRBV28	-	TRBJ1-2	-	TGTGCCAGCAGTCCCCCCGGGCTCTATGGCTACACCTTC	CASSPPGLYGYTF
TRBV2	-	TRBJ1-2	TRBD1	TGTGCCAGCAGCGAACGACAGGGATGGGGCTATGGCTACACCTTC	CASSERQGWGYGYTF
TRBV5-1	-	TRBJ2-7	TRBD1	TGCGCCAGCAGCTTGGCGCCAGGGGGTTTCTACGAGCAGTACTTC	CASSLAPGGFYEQYF
TRBV3-1	-	TRBJ2-5	-	TGTGCCAGCAGCCGTGAGTACGAGACCCAGTACTTC	CASSREYETQYF
TRBV18	-	TRBJ2-5	TRBD1	TGTGCCAGCTCATCTCGACCGGGACAGGGCCTAAGGGGCCAAGAGACCCAGTACTTC	CASSSRPGQGLRGQETQYF